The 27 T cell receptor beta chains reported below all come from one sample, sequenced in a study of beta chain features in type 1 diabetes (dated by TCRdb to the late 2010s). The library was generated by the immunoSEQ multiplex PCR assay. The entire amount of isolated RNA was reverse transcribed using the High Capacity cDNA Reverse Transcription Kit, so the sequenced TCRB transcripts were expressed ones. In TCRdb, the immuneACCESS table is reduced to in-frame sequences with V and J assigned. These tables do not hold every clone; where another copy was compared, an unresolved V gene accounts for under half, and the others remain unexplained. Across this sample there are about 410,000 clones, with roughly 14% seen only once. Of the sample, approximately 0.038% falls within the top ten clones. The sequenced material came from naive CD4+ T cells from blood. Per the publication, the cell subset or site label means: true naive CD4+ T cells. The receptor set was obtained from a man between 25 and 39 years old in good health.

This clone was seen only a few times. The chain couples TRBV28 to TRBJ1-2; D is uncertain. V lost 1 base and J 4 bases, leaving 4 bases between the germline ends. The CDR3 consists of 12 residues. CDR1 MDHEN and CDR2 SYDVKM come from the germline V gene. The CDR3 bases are TGTGCCAGCAGTTTATCAATCTATGGCTACACCTTC. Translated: CASSLSIYGYTF.

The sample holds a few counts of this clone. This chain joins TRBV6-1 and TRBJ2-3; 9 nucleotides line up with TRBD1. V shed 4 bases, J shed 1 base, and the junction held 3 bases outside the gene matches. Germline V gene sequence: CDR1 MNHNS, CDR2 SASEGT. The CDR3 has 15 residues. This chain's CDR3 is CASSAYRGRTDTQYF. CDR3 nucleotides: TGTGCCAGCAGTGCCTACAGGGGGCGCACAGATACGCAGTATTTT.

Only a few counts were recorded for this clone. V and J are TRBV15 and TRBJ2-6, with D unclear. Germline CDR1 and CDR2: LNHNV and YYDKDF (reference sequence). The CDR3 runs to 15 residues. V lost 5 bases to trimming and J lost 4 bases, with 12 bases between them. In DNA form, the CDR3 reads TGTGCCACCAGCGTAGTGGCTGGCGGGGCCAACGTCCTGACTTTC. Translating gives CATSVVAGGANVLTF.

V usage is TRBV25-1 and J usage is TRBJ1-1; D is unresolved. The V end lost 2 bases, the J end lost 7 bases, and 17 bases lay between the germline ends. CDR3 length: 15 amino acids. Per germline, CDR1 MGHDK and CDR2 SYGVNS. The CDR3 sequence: CASSETGRARSEAFF. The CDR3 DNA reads TGTGCCAGCAGTGAAACCGGACGGGCGCGGAGTGAAGCTTTCTTT.

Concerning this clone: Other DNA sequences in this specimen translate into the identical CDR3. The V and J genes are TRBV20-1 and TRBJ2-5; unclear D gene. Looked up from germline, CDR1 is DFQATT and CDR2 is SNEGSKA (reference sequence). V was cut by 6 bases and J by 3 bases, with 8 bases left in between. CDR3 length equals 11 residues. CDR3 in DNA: TGCAGTGCCTCAGGAAAAGAGACCCAGTACTTC. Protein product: CSASGKETQYF.

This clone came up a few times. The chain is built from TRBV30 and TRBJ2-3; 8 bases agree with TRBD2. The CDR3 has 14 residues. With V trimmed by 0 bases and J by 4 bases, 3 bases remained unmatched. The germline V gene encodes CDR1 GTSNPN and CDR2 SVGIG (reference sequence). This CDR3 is CAWSVGRGADTQYF. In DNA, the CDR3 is TGTGCCTGGAGTGTCGGGCGGGGGGCAGATACGCAGTATTTT.

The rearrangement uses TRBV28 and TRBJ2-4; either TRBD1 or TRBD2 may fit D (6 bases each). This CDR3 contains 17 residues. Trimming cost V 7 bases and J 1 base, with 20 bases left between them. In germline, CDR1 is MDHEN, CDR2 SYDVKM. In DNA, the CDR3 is TGTGCCAGCACCCCCGGCGTAGGGGGGCTGGCCAAAAACATTCAGTACTTC. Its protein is CASTPGVGGLAKNIQYF.

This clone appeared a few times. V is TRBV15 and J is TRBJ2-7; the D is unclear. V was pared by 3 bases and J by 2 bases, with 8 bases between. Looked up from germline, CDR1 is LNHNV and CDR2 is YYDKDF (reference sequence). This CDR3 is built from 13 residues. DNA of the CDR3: TGTGCCACCAGCAGGGACCTCACCTACGAGCAGTACTTC. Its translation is CATSRDLTYEQYF.

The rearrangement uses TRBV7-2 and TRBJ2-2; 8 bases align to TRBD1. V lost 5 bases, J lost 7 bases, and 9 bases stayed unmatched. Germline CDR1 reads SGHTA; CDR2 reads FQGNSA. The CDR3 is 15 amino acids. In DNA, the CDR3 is TGTGCCAGCAGCCTCCACTACAGGGGGAACGGGGAGCTGTTTTTT. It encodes CASSLHYRGNGELFF.

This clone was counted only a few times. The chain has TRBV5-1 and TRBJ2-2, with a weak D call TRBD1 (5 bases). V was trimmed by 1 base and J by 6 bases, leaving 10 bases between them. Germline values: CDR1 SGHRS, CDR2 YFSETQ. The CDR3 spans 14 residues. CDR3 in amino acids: CASSLKGEAGELFF. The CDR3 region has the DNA TGCGCCAGCAGCTTGAAAGGGGAAGCCGGGGAGCTGTTTTTT. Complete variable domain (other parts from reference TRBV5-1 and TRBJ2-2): KAGVTQTPRYLIKTRGQQVTLSCSPISGHRSVSWYQQTPGQGLQFLFEYFSETQRNKGNFPGRFSGRQFSNSRSEMNVSTLELGDSALYLCASSLKGEAGELFFGEGSRLTVL.

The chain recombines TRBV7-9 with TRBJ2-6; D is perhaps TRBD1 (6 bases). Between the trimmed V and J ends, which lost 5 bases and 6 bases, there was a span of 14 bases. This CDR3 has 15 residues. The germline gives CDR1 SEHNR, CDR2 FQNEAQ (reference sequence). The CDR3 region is CASSVDRRMANVLTF. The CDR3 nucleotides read TGTGCCAGCAGCGTCGACAGGCGCATGGCCAACGTCCTGACTTTC. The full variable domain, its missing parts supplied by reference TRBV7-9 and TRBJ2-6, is DTGVSQNPRHKITKRGQNVTFRCDPISEHNRLYWYRQTLGQGPEFLTYFQNEAQLEKSRLLSDRFSAERPKGSFSTLEIQRTEQGDSAMYLCASSVDRRMANVLTFGAGSRLTVL.

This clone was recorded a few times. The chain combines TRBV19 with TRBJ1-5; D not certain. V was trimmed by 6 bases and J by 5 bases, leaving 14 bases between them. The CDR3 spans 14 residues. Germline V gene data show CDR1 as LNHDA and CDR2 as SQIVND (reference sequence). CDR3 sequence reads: CASSRRAEYQPQHF. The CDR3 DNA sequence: TGTGCCAGTAGCCGTCGGGCAGAGTATCAGCCCCAGCATTTT.

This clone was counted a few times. The DNA for the CDR3 is TGTGCCAGCTCACCACTACAGGGGGAAGGGAACACTGAAGCTTTCTTT. It encodes CASSPLQGEGNTEAFF. The rearrangement uses TRBV18 and TRBJ1-1; 8 bases fit TRBD1. From germline, CDR1 is KGHSH and CDR2 LQKENI. The CDR3 runs 16 residues. With V trimmed by 1 base and J by 1 base, 5 bases remained unmatched.

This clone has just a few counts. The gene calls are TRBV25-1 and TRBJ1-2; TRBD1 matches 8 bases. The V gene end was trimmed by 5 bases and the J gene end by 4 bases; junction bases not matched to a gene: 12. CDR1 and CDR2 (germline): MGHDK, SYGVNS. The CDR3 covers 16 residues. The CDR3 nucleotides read TGTGCCAGCAGTCCCGGGACAGGACCCGTCGGCTATGGCTACACCTTC. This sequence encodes CASSPGTGPVGYGYTF.

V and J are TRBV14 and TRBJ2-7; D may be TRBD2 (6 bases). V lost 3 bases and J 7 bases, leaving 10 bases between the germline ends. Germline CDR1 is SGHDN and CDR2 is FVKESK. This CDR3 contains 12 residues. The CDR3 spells CASSQAGGEQYF. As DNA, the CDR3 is TGTGCCAGCAGCCAGGCTGGGGGGGAGCAGTACTTC.

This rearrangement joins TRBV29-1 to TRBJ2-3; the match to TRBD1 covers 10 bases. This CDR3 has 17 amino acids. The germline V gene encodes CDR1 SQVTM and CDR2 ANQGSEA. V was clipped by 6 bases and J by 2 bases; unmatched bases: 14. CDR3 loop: CSVAAGTGVTPTDTQYF. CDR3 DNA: TGCAGCGTGGCTGCCGGGACAGGGGTCACACCCACAGATACGCAGTATTTT.

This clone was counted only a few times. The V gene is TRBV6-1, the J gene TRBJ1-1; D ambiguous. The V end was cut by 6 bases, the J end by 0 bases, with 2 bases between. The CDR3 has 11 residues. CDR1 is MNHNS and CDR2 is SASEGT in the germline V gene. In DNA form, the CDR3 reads TGTGCCAGCAGCGTGAACACTGAAGCTTTCTTT. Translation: CASSVNTEAFF.

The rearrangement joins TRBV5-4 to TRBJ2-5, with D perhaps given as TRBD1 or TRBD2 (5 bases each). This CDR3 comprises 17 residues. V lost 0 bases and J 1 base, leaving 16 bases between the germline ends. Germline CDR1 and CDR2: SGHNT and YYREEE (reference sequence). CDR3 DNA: TGTGCCAGCAGCTTGGCCGGCAGGGAGTGGGGCCAAGAGACCCAGTACTTC. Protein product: CASSLAGREWGQETQYF.

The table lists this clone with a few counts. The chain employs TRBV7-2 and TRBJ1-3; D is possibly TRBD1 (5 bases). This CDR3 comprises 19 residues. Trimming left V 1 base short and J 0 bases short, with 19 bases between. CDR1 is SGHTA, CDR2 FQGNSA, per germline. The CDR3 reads CASSLGSPRQTISGNTIYF. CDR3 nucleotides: TGTGCCAGCAGCTTAGGGTCCCCACGACAGACCATCTCTGGAAACACCATATATTTT.

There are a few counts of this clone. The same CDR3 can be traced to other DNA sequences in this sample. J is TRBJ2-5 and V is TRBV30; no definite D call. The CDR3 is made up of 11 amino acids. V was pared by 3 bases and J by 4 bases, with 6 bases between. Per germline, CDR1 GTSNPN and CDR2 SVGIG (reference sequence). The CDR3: CAWSGRETQYF. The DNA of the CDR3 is TGTGCCTGGAGCGGGCGAGAGACCCAGTACTTC.

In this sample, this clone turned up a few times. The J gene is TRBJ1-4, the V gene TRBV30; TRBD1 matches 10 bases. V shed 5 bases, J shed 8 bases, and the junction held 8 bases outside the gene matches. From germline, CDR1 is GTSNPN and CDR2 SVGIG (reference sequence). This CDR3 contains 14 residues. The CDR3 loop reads CAWSRDRGREKLFF. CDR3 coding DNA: TGTGCCTGGTCCCGGGACAGGGGACGGGAAAAACTGTTTTTT. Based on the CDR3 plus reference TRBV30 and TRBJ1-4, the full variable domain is SQTIHQWPATLVQPVGSPLSLECTVEGTSNPNLYWYRQAAGRGLQLLFYSVGIGQISSEVPQNLSASRPQDRQFILSSKKLLLSDSGFYLCAWSRDRGREKLFFGSGTQLSVL.

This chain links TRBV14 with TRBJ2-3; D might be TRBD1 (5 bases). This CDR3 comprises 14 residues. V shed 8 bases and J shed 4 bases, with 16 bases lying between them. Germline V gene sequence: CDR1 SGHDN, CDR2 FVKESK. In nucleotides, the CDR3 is TGTGCCAGCGGCTGGCAGGGTGGAGCAGATACGCAGTATTTT. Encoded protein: CASGWQGGADTQYF.

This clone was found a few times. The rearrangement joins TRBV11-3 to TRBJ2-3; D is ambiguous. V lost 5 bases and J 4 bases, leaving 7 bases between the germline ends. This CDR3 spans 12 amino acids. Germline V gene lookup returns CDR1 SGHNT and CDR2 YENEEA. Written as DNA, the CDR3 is TGTGCCAGCAGCCAGACCTCAGATACGCAGTATTTT. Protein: CASSQTSDTQYF.

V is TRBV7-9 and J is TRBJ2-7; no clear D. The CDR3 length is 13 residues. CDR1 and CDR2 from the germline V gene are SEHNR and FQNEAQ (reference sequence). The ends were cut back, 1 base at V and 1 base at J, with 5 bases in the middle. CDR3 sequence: CASSLVSSYEQYF. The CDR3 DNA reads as TGTGCCAGCAGCTTAGTATCATCCTACGAGCAGTACTTC.

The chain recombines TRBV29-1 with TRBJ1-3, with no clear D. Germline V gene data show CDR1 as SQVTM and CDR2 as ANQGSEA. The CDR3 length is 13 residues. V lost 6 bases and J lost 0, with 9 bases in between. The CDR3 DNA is TGCAGCGTCCGCCAAAGCTCTGGAAACACCATATATTTT. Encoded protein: CSVRQSSGNTIYF.

Here the CDR3 reads CASSSTSGGTDTQYF. In DNA form, the CDR3 reads TGCGCCAGCAGCTCCACTAGCGGGGGCACAGATACGCAGTATTTT. The rearrangement joins TRBV4-3 to TRBJ2-3; TRBD2 matches at 10 bases. There are 15 residues in the CDR3. V shed 5 bases and J 1 base; nucleotides not matched to a gene: 3. Germline CDR1 is LGHNA and CDR2 is YSLEER.

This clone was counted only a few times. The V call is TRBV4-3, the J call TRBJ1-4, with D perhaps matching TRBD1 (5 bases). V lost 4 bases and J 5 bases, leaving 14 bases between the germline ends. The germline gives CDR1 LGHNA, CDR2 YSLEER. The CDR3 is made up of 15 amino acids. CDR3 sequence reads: CASSRAGEGNEKLFF. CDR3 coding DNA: TGCGCCAGCAGCCGGGCCGGCGAGGGGAATGAAAAACTGTTTTTT.